A selection of T cell receptor beta chains follows, all from one sample in a study of shared clonotypes between healthy human individuals. Method: immunoSEQ multiplex PCR; TCRdb's copy keeps in-frame clones and lacks some. The sample has some 240,000 clones; about 69% are singletons. Sequenced sample: memory CD4+ T cells sorted from blood. The receptors come from a man aged 30 to 39 in good health. The CDR3 runs from the conserved cysteine through the conserved F or W.

V gene,J gene,CDR3 protein
TRBV18,TRBJ2-7,CASSPPGRSYEQYF
TRBV7-6,TRBJ2-1,CASSSEALAGLINEQFF
TRBV5-4,TRBJ1-1,CASSLGSQGFAEAFF
TRBV30,TRBJ1-2,CAWTDRLRNYGYTF
TRBV18,TRBJ2-1,CASSPYGGDEQFF
TRBV5-1,TRBJ2-3,CASSLTDGPTDTQYF
TRBV6-1,TRBJ2-2,CASIDRGHTGELFF
TRBV5-6,TRBJ2-7,CASNLSPGEQYF
TRBV19,TRBJ2-5,CASSKGTREGETQYF
TRBV12-5,TRBJ1-3,CASGPSPASGNTIYF
TRBV11-1,TRBJ2-3,CASSFEPLGGTDTQYF
TRBV25-1,TRBJ2-1,CASSDSRVYNEQFF
TRBV5-1,TRBJ1-1,CASSRSGGDTEAFF
TRBV25-1,TRBJ2-7,CASSANDRVVTAFYEQYF
TRBV4-3,TRBJ2-5,CASSPFKGGETQYF
TRBV5-6,TRBJ2-7,CASSRTSWEQYF
TRBV21-1,TRBJ2-7,CASSNSVRGYEQYF
TRBV7-8,TRBJ2-1,CASSHIIRNSYNEQFF
TRBV7-9,TRBJ1-4,CASSSPRGGAYEKLFF
TRBV7-2,TRBJ2-7,CASSLVFSGTGSPEQYF
TRBV7-6,TRBJ2-3,CASSLGAGGSSKDTQYF
TRBV5-1,TRBJ2-2,CASSPASGSTGELFF
TRBV5-4,TRBJ2-3,CASSLASGNTDTQYF
TRBV9,TRBJ2-7,CASGDLTYEQYF
TRBV28,TRBJ2-7,CAAVTSHEQYF
TRBV2,TRBJ2-7,CASSEGVRGAEQYF
TRBV5-1,TRBJ2-7,CASNRLGDTYEQYF
TRBV7-9,TRBJ2-7,CASSPRSRSQWNEQYF
TRBV7-7,TRBJ2-5,CASSPSRVGKTQYF
TRBV11-2,TRBJ1-3,CASSFSRESSGNTIYF
TRBV7-6,TRBJ2-3,CASSLGSSGRTDTQYF
TRBV18,TRBJ2-5,CASSPFKTRNGETQYF
TRBV7-9,TRBJ2-7,CASSNSRSYEQYF
TRBV21-1,TRBJ2-6,CASSKAKETSGANVLTF
TRBV5-1,TRBJ1-1,CASSLGGARNTEAFF
TRBV19,TRBJ1-4,CASSLLGVPAGEKLFF
TRBV14,TRBJ2-5,CASSRLAGGLPKLETQYF
TRBV9,TRBJ2-5,CASSVEAGGLQETQYF
TRBV6-1,TRBJ2-1,CASSGPTEAQHQSAYNEQFF
TRBV10-2,TRBJ2-1,CASSQESGGRPEFF
TRBV30,TRBJ2-2,CAWSVYASWGANTGELFF
TRBV19,TRBJ2-2,CASRQGNGELFF
TRBV6-1,TRBJ2-1,CASRFGSSSYNEQFF